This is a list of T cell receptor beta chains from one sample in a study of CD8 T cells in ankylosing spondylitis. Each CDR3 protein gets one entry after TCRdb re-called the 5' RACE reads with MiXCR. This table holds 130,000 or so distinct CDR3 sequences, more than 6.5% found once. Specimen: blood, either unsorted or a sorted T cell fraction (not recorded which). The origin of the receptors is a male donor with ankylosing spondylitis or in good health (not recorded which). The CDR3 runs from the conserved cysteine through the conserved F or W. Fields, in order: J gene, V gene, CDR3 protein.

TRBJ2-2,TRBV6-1,CASRTPNTGELFF
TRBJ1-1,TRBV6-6,CASSYRSEGAFF
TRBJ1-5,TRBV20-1,CSASRPDYSNQPQHF
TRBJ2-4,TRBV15,CATQGGLAKNIQYF
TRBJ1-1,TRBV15,CATSSGPTGKNTEAFF
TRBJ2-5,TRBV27,CASQEDRYQETQYF
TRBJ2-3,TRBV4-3,CASSLDRGQDTQYF
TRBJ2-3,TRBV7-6,CASSLASDTQYF
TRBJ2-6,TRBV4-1,CASSGANVLTF
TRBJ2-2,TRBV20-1,CSAAGLAGTEVPGELFF
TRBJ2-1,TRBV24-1,CATNGGRTYNEQFF
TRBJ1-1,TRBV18,CASSPRQVTNTEAFF
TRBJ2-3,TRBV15,CATSRGDNLAPSTDTQYF
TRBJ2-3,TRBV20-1,CSATRDGGAPPATDTQYF
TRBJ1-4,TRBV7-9,CASSFGGSANEKLFF
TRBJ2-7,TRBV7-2,CASSTTGTGENPEQYF
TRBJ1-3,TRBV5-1,CASSSQGYGNTIYF
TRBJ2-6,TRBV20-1,CSCYRGAGANVLTF
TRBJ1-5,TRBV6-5,CASSSQQGWQPQHF
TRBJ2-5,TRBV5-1,CASSSLREGETQYF
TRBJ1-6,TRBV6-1,CASSLAIQGSPLHF
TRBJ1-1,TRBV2,CASSTGVDEAFF
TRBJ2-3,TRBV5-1,CASSLGDFSTDTQYF
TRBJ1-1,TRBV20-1,CSAIRGNTEAFF
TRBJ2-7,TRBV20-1,CSAPGQGLYEQYF
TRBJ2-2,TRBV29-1,CSVATPLRQGSTGELFF
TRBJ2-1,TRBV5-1,CASSRTGTTGNEQFF
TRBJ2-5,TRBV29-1,CSVVGVGETQYF
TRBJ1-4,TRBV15,CATSRGTGATNEKLFF
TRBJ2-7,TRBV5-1,CASSLDRAANEQYF
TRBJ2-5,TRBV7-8,CASSSGQQETQYF
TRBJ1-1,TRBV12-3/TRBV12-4,CASSLRTEAFF
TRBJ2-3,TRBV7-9,CASSLGAALSTDTQYF
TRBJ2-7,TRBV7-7,CASSPQQDLEQYF
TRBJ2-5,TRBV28,CASSLRALGTAGRETQYF
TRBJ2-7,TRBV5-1,CASSLDPSGSYEQYF
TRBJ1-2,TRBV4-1,CASSQESSLRYGYTF
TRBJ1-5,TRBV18,CASSSLGEGQPQHF
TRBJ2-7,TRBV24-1,CATSQTGTGIHEQYF